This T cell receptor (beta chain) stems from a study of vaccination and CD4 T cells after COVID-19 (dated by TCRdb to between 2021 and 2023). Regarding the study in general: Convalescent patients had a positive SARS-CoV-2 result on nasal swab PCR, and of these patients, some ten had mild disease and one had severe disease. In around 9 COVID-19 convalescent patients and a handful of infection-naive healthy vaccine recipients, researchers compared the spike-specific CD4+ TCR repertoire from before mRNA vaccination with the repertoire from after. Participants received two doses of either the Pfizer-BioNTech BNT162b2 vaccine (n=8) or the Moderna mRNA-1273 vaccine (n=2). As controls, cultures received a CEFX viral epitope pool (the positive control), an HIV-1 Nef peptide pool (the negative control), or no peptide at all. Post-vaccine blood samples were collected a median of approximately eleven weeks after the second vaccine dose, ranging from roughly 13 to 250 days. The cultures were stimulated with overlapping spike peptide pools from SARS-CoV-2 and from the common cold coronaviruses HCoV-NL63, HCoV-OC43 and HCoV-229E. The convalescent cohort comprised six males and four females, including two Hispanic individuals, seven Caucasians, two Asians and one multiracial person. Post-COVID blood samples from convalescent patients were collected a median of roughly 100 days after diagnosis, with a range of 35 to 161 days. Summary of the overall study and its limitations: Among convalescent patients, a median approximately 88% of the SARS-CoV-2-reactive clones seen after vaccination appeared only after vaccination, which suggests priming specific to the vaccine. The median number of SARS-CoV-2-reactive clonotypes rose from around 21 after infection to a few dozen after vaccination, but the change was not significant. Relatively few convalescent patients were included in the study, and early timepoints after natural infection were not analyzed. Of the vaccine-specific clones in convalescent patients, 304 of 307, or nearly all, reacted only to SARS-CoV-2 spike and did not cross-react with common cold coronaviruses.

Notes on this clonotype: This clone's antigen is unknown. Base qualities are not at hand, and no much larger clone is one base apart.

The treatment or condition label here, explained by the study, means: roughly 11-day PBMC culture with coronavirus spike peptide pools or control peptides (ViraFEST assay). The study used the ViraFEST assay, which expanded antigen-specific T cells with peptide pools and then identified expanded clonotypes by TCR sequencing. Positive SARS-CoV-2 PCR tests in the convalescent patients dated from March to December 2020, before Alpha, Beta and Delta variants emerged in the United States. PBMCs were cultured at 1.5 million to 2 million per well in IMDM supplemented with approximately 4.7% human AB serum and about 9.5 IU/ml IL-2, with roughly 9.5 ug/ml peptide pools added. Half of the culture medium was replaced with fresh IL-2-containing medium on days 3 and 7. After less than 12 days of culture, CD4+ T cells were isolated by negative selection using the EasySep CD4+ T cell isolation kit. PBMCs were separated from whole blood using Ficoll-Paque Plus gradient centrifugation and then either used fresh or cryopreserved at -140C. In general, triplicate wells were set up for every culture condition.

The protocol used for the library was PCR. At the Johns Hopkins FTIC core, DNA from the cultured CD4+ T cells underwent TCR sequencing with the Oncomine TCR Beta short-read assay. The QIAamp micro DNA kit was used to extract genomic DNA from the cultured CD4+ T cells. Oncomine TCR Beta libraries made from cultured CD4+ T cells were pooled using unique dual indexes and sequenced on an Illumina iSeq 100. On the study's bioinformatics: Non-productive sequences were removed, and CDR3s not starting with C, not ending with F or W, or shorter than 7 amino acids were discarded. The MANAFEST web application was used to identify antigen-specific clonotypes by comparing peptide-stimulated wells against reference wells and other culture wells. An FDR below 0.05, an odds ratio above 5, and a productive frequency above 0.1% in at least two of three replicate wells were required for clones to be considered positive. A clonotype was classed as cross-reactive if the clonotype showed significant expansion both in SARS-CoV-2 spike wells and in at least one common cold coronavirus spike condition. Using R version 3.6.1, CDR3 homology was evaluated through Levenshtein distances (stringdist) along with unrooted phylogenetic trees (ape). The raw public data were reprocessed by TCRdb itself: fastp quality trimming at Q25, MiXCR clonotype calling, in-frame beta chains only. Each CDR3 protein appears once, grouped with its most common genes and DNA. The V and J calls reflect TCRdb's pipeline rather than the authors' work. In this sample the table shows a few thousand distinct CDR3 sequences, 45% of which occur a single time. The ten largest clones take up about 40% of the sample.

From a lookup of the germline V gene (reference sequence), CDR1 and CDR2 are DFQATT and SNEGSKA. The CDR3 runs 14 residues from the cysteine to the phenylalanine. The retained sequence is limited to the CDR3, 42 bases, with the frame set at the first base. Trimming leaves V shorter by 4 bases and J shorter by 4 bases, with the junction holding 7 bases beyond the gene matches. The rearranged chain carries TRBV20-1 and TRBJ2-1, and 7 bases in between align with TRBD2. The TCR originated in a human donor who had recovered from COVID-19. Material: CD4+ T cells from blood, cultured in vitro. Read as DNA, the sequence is TGCAGTGCTATTGAAACTAGCGAATACAATGAGCAGTTCTTC. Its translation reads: CSAIETSEYNEQFF.